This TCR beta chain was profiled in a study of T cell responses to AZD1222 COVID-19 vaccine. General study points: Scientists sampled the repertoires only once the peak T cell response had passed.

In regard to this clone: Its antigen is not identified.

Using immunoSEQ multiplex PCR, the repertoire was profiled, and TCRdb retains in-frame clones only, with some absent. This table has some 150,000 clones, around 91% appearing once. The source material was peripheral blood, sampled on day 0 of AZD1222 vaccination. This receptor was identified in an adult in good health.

CDR3 in amino acids: CASSYVLGGGGGNEQFF. In nucleotides, the CDR3 is TGTGCCAGCAGTTACGTTCTCGGAGGGGGCGGAGGTAATGAGCAGTTCTTC. The genes are TRBV6-2 or TRBV6-3 and TRBJ2-1; the D gene is possibly TRBD1 (7 bases). From germline, CDR1 is MNHEY and CDR2 SVGEGT. The CDR3 is made up of 17 amino acids. With 2 bases removed from V and 7 bases from J, the gap between germline ends came to 21 bases.